This TCR beta chain appears in the sequencing data of a study of blood T cell dynamics during melanoma immunotherapy. The sample's time point: pre-treatment baseline. Blood was drawn before treatment and at week 3 after checkpoint blockade. Using immunoSEQ multiplex PCR, the repertoire was profiled, and TCRdb retains in-frame clones only, with some absent. The sample contains several thousand clones, roughly 85% of which appear only once. Trimming cost V 4 bases and J 1 base; bases outside gene matches: 1. Germline assignment: CDR1 SNHLY and CDR2 FYNNEI. The CDR3 is 14 amino acids. This clonotype originated in a human donor with melanoma. This rearrangement joins TRBV2 to TRBJ1-1, with 9 bases identical to TRBD1. This specimen was blood, taken from a patient treated with checkpoint blockade. In DNA form, the CDR3 reads TGTGCCAGCAGTGGGACAGGGGCGAACACTGAAGCTTTCTTT. Its protein is CASSGTGANTEAFF. The complete variable domain, with remaining parts taken from reference TRBV2 and TRBJ1-1, reads EPEVTQTPSHQVTQMGQEVILRCVPISNHLYFYWYRQILGQKVEFLVSFYNNEISEKSEIFDDQFSVERPDGSNFTLKIRSTKLEDSAMYFCASSGTGANTEAFFGQGTRLTVV.